These T cell receptor beta chains were read from a single sample in a study of shared T cell receptors in the human thymus. The table came from immunoSEQ multiplex PCR; TCRdb's copy has only in-frame clones and leaves some out. Counted here are roughly 710,000 clones, roughly 85% occurring once; the ten biggest clones make up about 0.0098%. These data were also reused for a study on human thymus T cells.

Sequenced input: thymocytes. These receptors were taken from a girl under two years old with a congenital heart defect. The CDR3 runs from the conserved cysteine through the conserved F or W. A D gene is named only where the DNA matches it firmly. Size values are once, few and many counts, or a class for expanded clones, and some rows have none.

D | size | J | V | CDR3 | DNA
TRBD1 | NA | TRBJ1-2 | TRBV5-4 | CASSSGTGVVGIVYGYTF | TGTGCCAGCAGCTCAGGGACAGGGGTTGTGGGAATAGTCTATGGCTACACCTTC
NA | NA | TRBJ1-5 | TRBV25-1 | CASRTDPRSNQPQHF | TGTGCCAGCAGGACAGACCCCAGGAGCAATCAGCCCCAGCATTTT
NA | few | TRBJ2-6 | TRBV9 | CASSAQGLPHSGANVLTF | TGTGCCAGCAGCGCACAGGGTTTGCCCCACTCTGGGGCCAACGTCCTGACTTTC
NA | NA | TRBJ1-2 | TRBV10-3 | CAIATPFGDYGYTF | TGTGCCATCGCTACTCCGTTTGGAGACTATGGCTACACCTTC
NA | NA | TRBJ1-2 | TRBV5-4 | CASSLGAGYTF | TGTGCCAGCAGCTTGGGGGCCGGCTACACCTTC
NA | NA | TRBJ1-6 | TRBV5-1 | CASSLAVGVGSPLHF | TGCGCCAGCAGCTTGGCAGTAGGGGTGGGGTCACCCCTCCACTTT
NA | NA | TRBJ1-1 | TRBV4-1 | CASSQTERTNTEAFF | TGCGCCAGCAGCCAAACGGAGCGGACGAACACTGAAGCTTTCTTT
NA | NA | TRBJ2-1 | TRBV9 | CASSVGGDFYNEQFF | TGTGCCAGCAGCGTAGGGGGGGACTTTTACAATGAGCAGTTCTTC
NA | few | TRBJ1-5 | TRBV14 | CASSGSDGPGGEPQHF | TGTGCCAGCAGCGGAAGCGACGGGCCTGGGGGGGAGCCCCAGCATTTT
NA | NA | TRBJ1-5 | TRBV7-9 | CASSLGGSNSNQPQHF | TGTGCCAGCAGCTTAGGAGGGTCCAATAGCAATCAGCCCCAGCATTTT
NA | NA | TRBJ2-1 | TRBV9 | CASSVRYSSYNEQFF | TGTGCCAGCAGCGTACGGTATTCCTCCTACAATGAGCAGTTCTTC
NA | few | TRBJ2-4 | TRBV6-1 | CASTPTGYTDIQYF | TGTGCCAGCACCCCAACAGGGTATACAGACATTCAGTACTTC
TRBD1 | few | TRBJ1-2 | TRBV6-1 | CASRDRVGSYTF | TGTGCCAGCAGGGACAGGGTCGGGAGCTACACCTTC
TRBD2 | NA | TRBJ2-1 | TRBV5-1 | CASSLSRGLANYNEQFF | TGCGCCAGCAGCTTATCACGGGGACTAGCGAATTACAATGAGCAGTTCTTC
TRBD1 | NA | TRBJ2-6 | TRBV12-5 | CASGARGILSGANVLTF | TGTGCTAGTGGTGCCAGGGGGATTCTCTCTGGGGCCAACGTCCTGACTTTC
NA | NA | TRBJ2-1 | TRBV28 | CASSLFTGRNEQFF | TGTGCCAGCAGTTTATTCACAGGGCGGAATGAGCAGTTCTTC
TRBD1 | few | TRBJ1-1 | TRBV7-6 | CASSRGQGIGNTEAFF | TGTGCCAGCAGCCGAGGACAGGGAATAGGGAACACTGAAGCTTTCTTT
NA | NA | TRBJ2-5 | TRBV6-5 | CASSYNYSIQETQYF | TGTGCCAGCAGTTACAACTACTCCATCCAAGAGACCCAGTACTTC
NA | NA | TRBJ2-7 | TRBV6-1 | CASSELSKQYF | TGTGCCAGCAGTGAATTGAGTAAGCAGTACTTC
TRBD1 | NA | TRBJ1-1 | TRBV6-1 | CASSGDRGQNTEAFF | TGTGCCAGCAGTGGAGACAGGGGTCAAAACACTGAAGCTTTCTTT
TRBD1 | NA | TRBJ1-1 | TRBV11-3 | CASSSRQGALTEAFF | TGTGCCAGCAGCTCGAGACAGGGGGCGTTGACTGAAGCTTTCTTT
TRBD1 | NA | TRBJ1-5 | TRBV27 | CASSWDRAQPQHF | TGTGCCAGCAGTTGGGACAGGGCACAGCCCCAGCATTTT
TRBD1 | NA | TRBJ2-7 | TRBV6-1 | CASIVFGTGIHEQYF | TGTGCCAGCATAGTATTCGGGACAGGGATACACGAGCAGTACTTC
NA | NA | TRBJ1-1 | TRBV19 | CASIQGVNTEAFF | TGTGCCAGTATCCAGGGCGTGAACACTGAAGCTTTCTTT
TRBD1 | NA | TRBJ1-5 | TRBV12-5 | CASGSGTGLSGAVRPQHF | TGTGCTAGTGGTTCCGGGACAGGGTTATCGGGCGCGGTGCGGCCCCAACATTTT
TRBD1 | once | TRBJ1-2 | TRBV4-1 | CASSQAPASGTGGGSYTF | TGCGCCAGCAGCCAAGCACCCGCATCCGGGACAGGGGGTGGAAGCTACACCTTC
TRBD1 | NA | TRBJ1-2 | TRBV14 | CASSQEYLPVKFRGHRANYGYTF | TGTGCCAGCAGCCAAGAATATCTTCCTGTGAAGTTCAGGGGGCACAGAGCTAACTATGGCTACACCTTC
NA | NA | TRBJ2-7 | TRBV12-5 | CASGFSVAKNEQYF | TGTGCTAGTGGTTTTTCGGTTGCGAAGAACGAGCAGTACTTC
NA | NA | TRBJ1-1 | TRBV2 | CASSAPLANTEAFF | TGTGCCAGCAGTGCCCCCCTAGCGAACACTGAAGCTTTCTTT
NA | NA | TRBJ1-2 | TRBV7-2 | CASSLGEGGQRGYTF | TGTGCCAGCAGCTTAGGCGAGGGGGGGCAGAGGGGCTACACCTTC
NA | NA | TRBJ2-2 | TRBV14 | CASKGARSTGELFF | TGTGCCAGCAAAGGGGCGCGCAGCACCGGGGAGCTGTTTTTT
NA | NA | TRBJ2-7 | TRBV5-4 | CASSPKGERYEQYF | TGTGCCAGCAGCCCGAAGGGGGAGCGCTACGAGCAGTACTTC
TRBD2 | NA | TRBJ2-3 | TRBV5-6 | CASSLVLAGGDTDTQYF | TGTGCCAGCAGCTTGGTCCTAGCGGGGGGGGACACAGATACGCAGTATTTT
NA | NA | TRBJ1-6 | TRBV6-6 | CASSYSPIGGGGDF | TGTGCCAGCAGTTACTCCCCCATTGGGGGCGGGGGCGACTTT
TRBD1 | NA | TRBJ1-2 | TRBV7-2 | CASSPREGGRGQDGYTF | TGTGCCAGCAGCCCCCGTGAGGGGGGCAGGGGGCAAGATGGCTACACCTTC
NA | once | TRBJ1-1 | TRBV5-8 | CASSLGVGNRRVLNTEAFF | TGTGCCAGCAGCTTGGGGGTCGGTAATCGCAGGGTTTTGAACACTGAAGCTTTCTTT
TRBD1 | NA | TRBJ1-6 | TRBV2 | CASTRDRTLSLHF | TGTGCCAGCACCCGGGACAGGACTTTATCCCTCCACTTT
NA | NA | TRBJ1-4 | TRBV4-3 | CASSQVPSPRERGEKLFF | TGCGCCAGCAGCCAAGTCCCCTCCCCGAGGGAACGCGGTGAAAAACTGTTTTTT
TRBD1 | few | TRBJ2-3 | TRBV6-1 | CASSERDRITDTQYF | TGTGCCAGCAGTGAACGGGACAGAATCACAGATACGCAGTATTTT
TRBD1 | NA | TRBJ2-5 | TRBV4-3 | CASSSHCRQGQETQYF | TGCGCCAGCAGCTCCCATTGCCGACAGGGGCAGGAGACCCAGTACTTC
TRBD1 | NA | TRBJ2-7 | TRBV15 | CATSGDRGHIYEQYF | TGTGCCACCAGCGGCGACAGGGGACATATCTACGAGCAGTACTTC